The present TCR beta chain was sequenced within a study of blood T cells in healthy people across ages. Study background: Per two T cells, about one barcoded beta molecule was captured through template switching.

Primed by a sample-barcoded 5' primer and a J-beta primer mix, a second PCR proceeded for 7 to 11 cycles. A template-switch adaptor with 12 random nucleotides tagged each cDNA molecule. TCRdb redid the calling of the 5' RACE reads with MiXCR, one entry per CDR3 protein. The sample holds hundreds of thousands of distinct CDR3 sequences; roughly 60% are singletons and the top ten take roughly 22%. Donors were systemically healthy Caucasian individuals from Russia aged roughly 6 to 100 years. General study results and limits: It was held that the diversity estimates obtained from one million T cells were underestimates.

Germline V CDR1 and CDR2: SGDLS, YYNGEE. Trimming stripped 2 bases from V and 5 bases from J, with 12 bases between. This CDR3 contains 14 residues. With respect to this clonotype: Antigen unknown.

This chain joins TRBV9 and TRBJ2-3; D uncertain. The clonotype originates from a man aged 25-45 years in good health. The sequenced sample was blood. CDR3 protein: CASSVAKVQDTQYF. The CDR3 DNA reads TGTGCCAGCAGCGTCGCTAAGGTTCAAGATACGCAGTATTTT. Full variable domain (missing parts from reference TRBV9 and TRBJ2-3): DSGVTQTPKHLITATGQRVTLRCSPRSGDLSVYWYQQSLDQGLQFLIQYYNGEERAKGNILERFSAQQFPDLHSELNLSSLELGDSALYFCASSVAKVQDTQYFGPGTRLTVL.